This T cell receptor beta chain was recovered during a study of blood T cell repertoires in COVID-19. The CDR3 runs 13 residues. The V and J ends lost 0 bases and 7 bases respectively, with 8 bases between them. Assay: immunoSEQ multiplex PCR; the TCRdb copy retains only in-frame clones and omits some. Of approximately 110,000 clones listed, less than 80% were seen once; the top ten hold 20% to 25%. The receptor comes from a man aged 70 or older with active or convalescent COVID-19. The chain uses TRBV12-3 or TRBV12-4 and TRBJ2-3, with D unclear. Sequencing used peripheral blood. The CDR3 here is CASSLALQNTQYF. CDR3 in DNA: TGTGCCAGCAGTTTAGCGCTCCAGAATACGCAGTATTTT.